The 9 T cell receptor beta chains below were found in one sample sequenced in a study of long-term antiretroviral therapy in people with HIV. The run of the v3.0 immunoSEQ assay was at survey level. The method was immunoSEQ multiplex PCR; TCRdb's version includes in-frame clones alone and lacks a portion of them. The table includes about 22,000 clones, about 82% detected once. The specimen was unsorted PBMCs, collected roughly 4 years after starting antiretroviral therapy. These receptors originate from a man aged 18 to 35 with HIV.

The rearrangement links TRBV19 to TRBJ2-1; 8 nucleotides line up with TRBD2. V gave up 4 bases and J gave up 3 bases; unmatched junction bases: 5. The CDR3 consists of 15 residues. CDR1 and CDR2 from the germline V gene are LNHDA and SQIVND (reference sequence). In nucleotides, the CDR3 is TGTGCCAGTAGTACCGAGCGGGGGCTCTACAATGAGCAGTTCTTC. As protein: CASSTERGLYNEQFF. Filled out from reference TRBV19 and TRBJ2-1, the complete variable domain reads DGGITQSPKYLFRKEGQNVTLSCEQNLNHDAMYWYRQDPGQGLRLIYYSQIVNDFQKGDIAEGYSVSREKKESFPLTVTSAQKNPTAFYLCASSTERGLYNEQFFGPGTRLTVL.

This clone was picked up one time. For the CDR3, the DNA is TGTGCCAGCAGCTCGTGGGCAAGCGACAATCAGCCCCAGCATTTT. This encodes CASSSWASDNQPQHF. V is TRBV7-2 and J is TRBJ1-5; D gene unclear. The CDR3 spans 15 residues. The V gene's germline CDR1 is SGHTA and CDR2 FQGNSA. V gave up 4 bases and J gave up 3 bases, with 13 bases separating them.

The table lists this clone with a few counts. Within the sample, other DNA sequences also encode this same CDR3. The chain joins TRBV2 to TRBJ1-5, with 7 bases aligning to TRBD1. Germline trimming cut 6 bases from V and 6 bases from J; bases unmatched to any gene: 5. CDR1 is SNHLY and CDR2 is FYNNEI in the germline V gene. The CDR3 has 13 amino acids. CDR3 DNA sequence: TGTGCCAGCAGAGATAGGGGGCTTCAGCCCCAGCATTTT. Translated: CASRDRGLQPQHF.

The chain employs TRBV28 and TRBJ1-4; D call uncertain. V lost 3 bases and J lost 6, with 8 bases in between. Per the germline V gene, CDR1 is MDHEN and CDR2 is SYDVKM. CDR3 length: 13 residues. DNA of the CDR3: TGTGCCAGCAGTTTCGGTGTATATGAAAAACTGTTTTTT. Translation gives CASSFGVYEKLFF. Full variable domain (remainder filled in from reference TRBV28 and TRBJ1-4): DVKVTQSSRYLVKRTGEKVFLECVQDMDHENMFWYRQDPGLGLRLIYFSYDVKMKEKGDIPEGYSVSREKKERFSLILESASTNQTSMYLCASSFGVYEKLFFGSGTQLSVL.

The sample holds one count of this clone. The chain carries TRBV11-2 and TRBJ2-2; 7 bases are a match to TRBD2. The CDR3 length is 17 residues. Trimming removed 2 bases from V and 5 bases from J; junction bases left unmatched: 11. The germline V gene has CDR1 SGHAT and CDR2 FQNNGV. The CDR3 spells CASSLYPQRGGTGELFF. The CDR3 DNA sequence: TGTGCCAGCAGCTTATATCCCCAGCGGGGTGGGACCGGGGAGCTGTTTTTT.

This chain links TRBV6-6 with TRBJ2-7; D is undetermined. V was cut by 4 bases and J by 9 bases, with 10 bases left in between. The CDR3 has 11 amino acids. Per the germline V gene, CDR1 is MNHNY and CDR2 is SVGAGI (reference sequence). The CDR3 is CASSSTGWQYF. The CDR3 nucleotides read TGTGCCAGCAGTTCGACCGGGTGGCAGTACTTC.

This chain uses TRBV11-2 with TRBJ2-2; maybe TRBD1 (6 bases). CDR1 and CDR2 from the germline V gene are SGHAT and FQNNGV. CDR3 size: 15 residues. Trimming left V 7 bases short and J 2 bases short, with 14 bases between. CDR3 sequence reads: CASTSLTGNTGELFF. In nucleotides, the CDR3 is TGTGCCAGCACCTCCTTGACAGGAAACACCGGGGAGCTGTTTTTT.

As concerns this clone: Compared with germline, one end of the junction differs, possibly owing to a read error. The chain has TRBV28 and TRBJ1-5; no reliable D call. Germline V gene lookup returns CDR1 MDHEN and CDR2 SYDVKM. CDR3 length equals 13 residues. CDR3 sequence reads: CASGLGSNQPQHF. The DNA for the CDR3 is TGTGCCAGCGGTTTAGGAAGCAATCAGCCCCAGCATTTT.

The chain employs TRBV6-1 and TRBJ2-4; TRBD1 matches at 9 bases. V lost 4 bases, J lost 6 bases, and 7 bases stayed unmatched. The germline V gene encodes CDR1 MNHNS and CDR2 SASEGT. The CDR3 runs to 15 residues. The DNA for the CDR3 is TGTGCCAGCAGTGCCCGGACAGGGGCGGTAAACATTCAGTACTTC. It encodes CASSARTGAVNIQYF.